A selection of T cell receptor beta chains follows, all from one sample in a study of monozygotic twins with inflammatory bowel disease. TCRdb re-called the 5' RACE reads; one entry per CDR3 protein, DNA not given. The sample totals about 330,000 distinct CDR3 sequences. What was sequenced was blood. Receptors were obtained from a human donor with ulcerative colitis or Crohn's disease, or a healthy co-twin of an affected twin (not recorded which). Both conserved end residues are part of each CDR3. Fields, in order: J gene, V gene, CDR3 protein.

>TRBJ1-1|TRBV7-9
CASSSLWGDTEAFF
>TRBJ2-1|TRBV9
CASSVTREGQGSNEQFF
>TRBJ2-2|TRBV9
CASSEGGRTGELFF
>TRBJ1-2|TRBV7-2
CASSLSGGLGYGYTF
>TRBJ1-6|TRBV2
CASRQIVDSPLHF
>TRBJ1-4|TRBV7-6
CASSNPLHQREKLFF
>TRBJ2-3|TRBV4-1
CASSQVWLLTDTQYF
>TRBJ2-7|TRBV20-1
CSASGGFYEQYF
>TRBJ2-1|TRBV7-7
CASSRPSAGGSEQFF
>TRBJ2-3|TRBV20-1
CSALAIGVLDFLPPDTQYF
>TRBJ2-5|TRBV11-2
CASSPTGLKETQYF
>TRBJ2-1|TRBV12-3/TRBV12-4
CASSFEVTSAYNEQFF
>TRBJ2-7|TRBV6-7
CASSYRPSWGEQYF
>TRBJ2-1|TRBV7-6
CASSQTGTSGSNEQFF
>TRBJ2-5|TRBV5-1
CASSLVQGEETQYF
>TRBJ2-1|TRBV7-3
CASSPGLARWDEQFF
>TRBJ2-7|TRBV6-5
CASSYGLAGGRNEQYF
>TRBJ1-2|TRBV19
CASSRPGSYGYTF
>TRBJ2-1|TRBV30
CAWSVAGDFEQFF
>TRBJ1-5|TRBV7-2
CASKQAPTRDQPQHF
>TRBJ1-6|TRBV5-1
CASSSTDYNSPLHF
>TRBJ2-3|TRBV12-3/TRBV12-4
CASSTDGGPDTQYF
>TRBJ1-5|TRBV6-1
CASTHDRGQPQHF
>TRBJ2-7|TRBV5-4
CASSPSRLREEQYF
>TRBJ2-7|TRBV5-1
CASTGGGGHYEQYF